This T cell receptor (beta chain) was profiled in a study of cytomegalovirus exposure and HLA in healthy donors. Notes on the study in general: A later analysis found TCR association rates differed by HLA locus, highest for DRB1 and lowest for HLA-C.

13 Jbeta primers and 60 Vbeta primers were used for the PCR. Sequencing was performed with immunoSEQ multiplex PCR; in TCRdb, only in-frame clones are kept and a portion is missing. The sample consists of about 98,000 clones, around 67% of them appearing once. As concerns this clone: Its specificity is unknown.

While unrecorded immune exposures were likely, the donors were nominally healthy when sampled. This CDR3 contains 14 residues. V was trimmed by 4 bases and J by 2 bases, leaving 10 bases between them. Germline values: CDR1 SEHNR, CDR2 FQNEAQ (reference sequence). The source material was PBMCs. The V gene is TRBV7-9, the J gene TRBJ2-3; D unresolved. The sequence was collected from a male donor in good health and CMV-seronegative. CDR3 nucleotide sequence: TGTGCCAGCAGCTCGCAGATGCCCACAGATACGCAGTATTTT. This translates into CASSSQMPTDTQYF.